This passage covers 12 T cell receptor beta chains from one sample sequenced in a study of radiation and T cells in renal cell carcinoma. Sequencing used immunoSEQ multiplex PCR; TCRdb keeps in-frame clones, though not all of them. The sample carries tens of thousands of clones, about 80% recorded once. As to time point: blood 2 weeks post-SBRT. As to treatment: 15 Gy SBRT to primary tumor, nephrectomy 4 weeks later. The source was blood, collected from a patient whose treatment included radiotherapy and nephrectomy. These receptor sequences come from an older woman with renal cell carcinoma.

The rearrangement joins TRBV27 to TRBJ1-5; TRBD1 aligns across 7 bases. CDR3 length: 15 amino acids. From germline, CDR1 is MNHEY and CDR2 SMNVEV (reference sequence). V lost 5 bases, J lost 1 base, and 5 bases stayed unmatched. DNA for the CDR3: TGTGCCAGCAGTACAGGGGAATGGAGCAATCAGCCCCAGCATTTT. Translated, it gives CASSTGEWSNQPQHF.

The V and J genes are TRBV6-1 and TRBJ2-5; TRBD2 agrees at 9 bases. This CDR3 comprises 15 residues. J gave up 1 base and V 5 bases, and 5 bases lay outside the gene matches. Germline assignment: CDR1 MNHNS and CDR2 SASEGT. In DNA, the CDR3 is TGTGCCAGCAGTATTAGCGGGGGCCTCCAAGAGACCCAGTACTTC. This gives the protein CASSISGGLQETQYF.

This rearrangement joins TRBV7-2 to TRBJ1-3; D is undetermined. The CDR3 consists of 14 residues. Looked up from germline, CDR1 is SGHTA and CDR2 is FQGNSA. Trimming pared 5 bases from V and 4 bases from J, leaving 12 bases between. The CDR3 here is CASSLQATGNTIYF. In DNA form, the CDR3 reads TGTGCCAGCAGCCTCCAGGCAACGGGAAACACCATATATTTT.

The chain has TRBV6-6 and TRBJ2-1; 8 positions match TRBD2. V lost 6 bases, J lost 4 bases, and 11 bases stayed unmatched. This CDR3 contains 16 residues. Germline V lookup: CDR1 MNHNY, CDR2 SVGAGI (reference sequence). The CDR3 DNA sequence: TGTGCCAGCAGGGACCTTTTAGCGGGGTCTTACAATGAGCAGTTCTTC. The encoded protein is CASRDLLAGSYNEQFF.

This clone turned up a few times. The V call is TRBV27, the J call TRBJ2-5, with TRBD2 identical over 8 bases. CDR1 and CDR2 (germline): MNHEY, SMNVEV (reference sequence). This CDR3 spans 13 amino acids. V lost 5 bases to trimming and J lost 5 bases; unmatched junction nucleotides: 4. This CDR3 reads CASSATSEETQYF. The CDR3 bases are TGTGCCAGCAGTGCGACTAGCGAGGAGACCCAGTACTTC.

This chain joins TRBV4-1 and TRBJ2-2, with TRBD2 identical over 8 bases. This CDR3 comprises 14 residues. Looked up from germline, CDR1 is MGHRA and CDR2 is YSYEKL. The trim removed 0 bases at V and 7 bases at J, leaving 1 base unmatched. This CDR3 is CASSQELAVGELFF. CDR3 nucleotides: TGCGCCAGCAGCCAAGAACTAGCGGTCGGGGAGCTGTTTTTT.

The chain uses TRBV28 and TRBJ1-5; 10 bases fit TRBD1. The germline V gene has CDR1 MDHEN and CDR2 SYDVKM. Losses at the gene ends were 6 bases for V and 7 bases for J; bases not matched to a gene: 9. This CDR3 is built from 15 residues. The CDR3 coding sequence is TGTGCCAGCAGAGAGACAGGGGGCGCTGACCAGCCCCAGCATTTT. The encoded protein is CASRETGGADQPQHF.

The chain is built from TRBV27 and TRBJ2-7, with TRBD1 matching 8 bases. CDR3 size: 14 residues. Germline V gives CDR1 MNHEY, CDR2 SMNVEV (reference sequence). J lost 2 bases, V lost 6 bases, and 6 bases had no gene match. Here the CDR3 reads CASRGWDRTYEQYF. DNA of the CDR3: TGTGCCAGCAGGGGGTGGGACAGGACCTACGAGCAGTACTTC.

V is TRBV18 and J is TRBJ1-6, with D perhaps TRBD1 (5 bases). The germline V gene has CDR1 KGHSH and CDR2 LQKENI. This CDR3 contains 13 residues. The ends were cut back, 3 bases at V and 8 bases at J, with 8 bases in the middle. The CDR3 bases are TGTGCCAGCTCACCCCGGGGCGATTCACCCCTCCACTTT. This sequence encodes CASSPRGDSPLHF. The full variable domain, completed using reference TRBV18 and TRBJ1-6, is NAGVMQNPRHLVRRRGQEARLRCSPMKGHSHVYWYRQLPEEGLKFMVYLQKENIIDESGMPKERFSAEFPKEGPSILRIQQVVRGDSAAYFCASSPRGDSPLHFGNGTRLTVT.

The genes are TRBV7-6 and TRBJ2-5, with 11 bases fitting TRBD2. The length of the CDR3 is 17 residues. After removal of 5 bases from V and 5 bases from J, the junction contained 13 bases not matched to a gene. The germline V gene has CDR1 SGHVS and CDR2 FNYEAQ. Written as DNA, the CDR3 is TGTGCCAGCAGCAGGGGGACTAGCGGATTTATAGGGGAGACCCAGTACTTC. It specifies CASSRGTSGFIGETQYF.

This chain connects TRBV7-8 to TRBJ1-5; D might be TRBD1 (5 bases). Trimming stripped 2 bases from V and 0 bases from J, with 8 bases between. Germline CDR1 is SGHVS and CDR2 is FQNEAQ. This CDR3 is built from 15 residues. CDR3: CASSLSGTSNQPQHF. CDR3 DNA: TGTGCCAGCAGCTTATCAGGGACTAGCAATCAGCCCCAGCATTTT.

This clone was counted a few times. The chain's CDR3 is CASSLEPNEKLFF. The DNA of the CDR3 is TGTGCCAGCAGCTTAGAACCTAATGAAAAACTGTTTTTT. This chain uses TRBV7-9 with TRBJ1-4; D call uncertain. Between the trimmed V and J ends, which lost 1 base and 3 bases, there was a span of 3 bases. Germline CDR1 and CDR2: SEHNR and FQNEAQ (reference sequence). CDR3 size: 13 residues.